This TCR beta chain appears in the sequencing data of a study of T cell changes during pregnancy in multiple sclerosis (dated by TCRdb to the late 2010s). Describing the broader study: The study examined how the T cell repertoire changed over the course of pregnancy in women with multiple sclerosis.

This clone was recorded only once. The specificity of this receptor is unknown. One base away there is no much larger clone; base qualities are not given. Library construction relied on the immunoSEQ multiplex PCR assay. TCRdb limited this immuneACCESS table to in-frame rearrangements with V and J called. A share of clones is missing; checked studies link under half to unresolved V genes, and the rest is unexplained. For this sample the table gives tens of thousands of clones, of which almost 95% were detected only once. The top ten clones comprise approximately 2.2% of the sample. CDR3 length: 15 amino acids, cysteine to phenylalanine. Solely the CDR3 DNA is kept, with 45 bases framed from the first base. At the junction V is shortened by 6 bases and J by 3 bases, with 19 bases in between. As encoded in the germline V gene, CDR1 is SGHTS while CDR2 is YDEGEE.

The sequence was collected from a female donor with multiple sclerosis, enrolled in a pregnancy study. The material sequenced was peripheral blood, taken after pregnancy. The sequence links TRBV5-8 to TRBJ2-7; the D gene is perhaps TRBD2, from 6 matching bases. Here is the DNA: TGTGCCAGCACCCCTAAGGGGAGGTGGGACTACGAGCAGTACTTC. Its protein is CASTPKGRWDYEQYF.